Following are 18 T cell receptor beta chains from one sample sequenced in a study of radiotherapy plus CTLA-4 blockade in lung cancer. The method was immunoSEQ multiplex PCR; TCRdb's version includes in-frame clones alone and lacks a portion of them. Counted here are 70,000 to 95,000 clones, approximately 83% occurring once; the ten biggest clones make up roughly 14%. Sequenced material: peripheral blood, taken from a patient treated with radiotherapy plus ipilimumab. These receptors came from a human donor with non-small cell lung cancer that progressed on radiotherapy plus ipilimumab.

The chain carries TRBV2 and TRBJ2-3; 13 nucleotides line up with TRBD2. Germline-derived CDR1 and CDR2 are SNHLY and FYNNEI. The ends lost 6 bases at V and 4 bases at J; junction bases unmatched: 7. The CDR3 covers 16 residues. The CDR3 DNA follows: TGTGCCAGCAGAGGACTAGCGGGAGTCGTGGCAGATACGCAGTATTTT. It is translated as CASRGLAGVVADTQYF.

The chain combines TRBV9 with TRBJ2-3; TRBD2 matches at 8 bases. There are 15 residues in the CDR3. Germline lookup yields CDR1 SGDLS and CDR2 YYNGEE. Trimming cost V 2 bases and J 4 bases; bases outside gene matches: 6. The CDR3 loop is CASSVATTSADTQYF. The CDR3 DNA follows: TGTGCCAGCAGCGTGGCCACGACTAGCGCAGATACGCAGTATTTT.

This clone appeared a few times. The chain carries TRBV4-2 and TRBJ2-7; 7 bases agree with TRBD1. V lost 1 base, J lost 3 bases, and 6 bases stayed unmatched. Germline V gene sequence: CDR1 LGHNA, CDR2 YNFKEQ. The CDR3 contains 15 residues. The CDR3 coding sequence is TGTGCCAGCAGCCAAGTACCGGGACAGAACTACGAGCAGTACTTC. It translates to CASSQVPGQNYEQYF.

This chain connects TRBV11-2 to TRBJ2-3; D is possibly TRBD1 (6 bases). CDR1 and CDR2 (germline): SGHAT, FQNNGV. This CDR3 has 15 amino acids. Trimming removed 3 bases at V and 0 bases at J, with 10 bases between. As DNA, the CDR3 is TGTGCCAGCAGCTTGGCAGGGGTTAGCACAGATACGCAGTATTTT. Translation gives CASSLAGVSTDTQYF.

The chain joins TRBV9 to TRBJ2-5; D gene ambiguous. The V end was cut by 0 bases, the J end by 7 bases, with 10 bases between. The CDR3 is 13 amino acids. CDR1 and CDR2 (germline): SGDLS, YYNGEE. The CDR3: CASSVESPGTQYF. The CDR3 nucleotides read TGTGCCAGCAGCGTAGAAAGCCCCGGGACCCAGTACTTC. Supplemented by reference TRBV9 and TRBJ2-5, the full variable domain reads DSGVTQTPKHLITATGQRVTLRCSPRSGDLSVYWYQQSLDQGLQFLIQYYNGEERAKGNILERFSAQQFPDLHSELNLSSLELGDSALYFCASSVESPGTQYFGPGTRLLVL.

The chain links TRBV27 to TRBJ1-2; 8 bases are a match to TRBD1. CDR3 length: 16 amino acids. Germline CDR1 reads MNHEY; CDR2 reads SMNVEV (reference sequence). The trim removed 5 bases at V and 7 bases at J, leaving 15 bases unmatched. CDR3 sequence reads: CASSPQGDSWASGYTF. As DNA, the CDR3 is TGTGCCAGCAGTCCACAGGGGGACAGCTGGGCCAGTGGCTACACCTTC.

V and J are TRBV7-9 and TRBJ1-1, with no clear D. The germline V gene encodes CDR1 SEHNR and CDR2 FQNEAQ (reference sequence). The CDR3 totals 14 residues. Trimming pared 2 bases from V and 2 bases from J, leaving 9 bases between. In nucleotides, the CDR3 is TGTGCCAGCAGCTTATCGGAACTTAACACTGAAGCTTTCTTT. The encoded protein is CASSLSELNTEAFF.

This rearrangement joins TRBV6-1 to TRBJ2-3; D call uncertain. Looked up from germline, CDR1 is MNHNS and CDR2 is SASEGT. Trimming removed 7 bases at V and 2 bases at J, with 13 bases between. This CDR3 has 14 residues. This CDR3 is CASTRVRVTDTQYF. Here the CDR3 DNA reads TGTGCCAGCACCCGGGTAAGGGTCACAGATACGCAGTATTTT.

The chain recombines TRBV2 with TRBJ1-1; perhaps TRBD1 as D (5 bases). Germline values: CDR1 SNHLY, CDR2 FYNNEI. With 10 bases removed from V and 6 bases from J, the gap between germline ends came to 21 bases. This CDR3 has 14 residues. In DNA, the CDR3 is TGTGCCACCAAAGCCAGGGTACTAGACGCTGAAGCTTTCTTT. This gives the protein CATKARVLDAEAFF.

The CDR3 reads CASSTPGRSSYNEQFF. In DNA form, the CDR3 reads TGTGCCAGTAGTACCCCCGGCAGGAGCTCCTACAATGAGCAGTTCTTC. This chain uses TRBV19 with TRBJ2-1; no firm D call. V lost 4 bases and J 0 bases, leaving 13 bases between the germline ends. This CDR3 contains 16 residues. The germline gives CDR1 LNHDA, CDR2 SQIVND (reference sequence).

The chain's CDR3 is CASSGLNEQYF. The DNA of the CDR3 is TGTGCCAGCAGTGGGCTCAACGAGCAGTACTTC. The V call is TRBV2, the J call TRBJ2-7; no reliable D call. V was trimmed by 4 bases and J by 5 bases, leaving 6 bases between them. This CDR3 spans 11 amino acids. The germline gives CDR1 SNHLY, CDR2 FYNNEI. Combining the CDR3 with reference TRBV2 and TRBJ2-7 gives the whole variable domain EPEVTQTPSHQVTQMGQEVILRCVPISNHLYFYWYRQILGQKVEFLVSFYNNEISEKSEIFDDQFSVERPDGSNFTLKIRSTKLEDSAMYFCASSGLNEQYFGPGTRLTVT.

The rearrangement joins TRBV9 to TRBJ2-3; TRBD2 matches at 8 bases. Germline V CDR1 and CDR2: SGDLS, YYNGEE. The CDR3 runs to 15 residues. V shed 2 bases and J 4 bases; nucleotides not matched to a gene: 6. The CDR3 protein is CASSVRGGLSDTQYF. CDR3 nucleotides: TGTGCCAGCAGCGTCCGGGGGGGATTATCAGATACGCAGTATTTT.

This sequence joins TRBV9 and TRBJ1-3; TRBD1 aligns across 8 bases. Germline loops: CDR1 SGDLS, CDR2 YYNGEE. This CDR3 comprises 17 residues. With 4 bases clipped from V and 0 bases from J, the junction kept 9 bases outside the gene matches. For the CDR3, the DNA is TGTGCCAGCAGCCCGCCCGGGACAGGCAACTCTGGAAACACCATATATTTT. Translating it yields CASSPPGTGNSGNTIYF. Drawing the rest from reference TRBV9 and TRBJ1-3, the complete variable domain is DSGVTQTPKHLITATGQRVTLRCSPRSGDLSVYWYQQSLDQGLQFLIQYYNGEERAKGNILERFSAQQFPDLHSELNLSSLELGDSALYFCASSPPGTGNSGNTIYFGEGSWLTVV.

J is TRBJ2-2 and V is TRBV4-1; perhaps TRBD1 as D (6 bases). CDR3 length: 14 amino acids. Germline loops: CDR1 MGHRA, CDR2 YSYEKL. The ends were cut back, 4 bases at V and 5 bases at J, with 11 bases in the middle. The CDR3 DNA follows: TGCGCCAGCAGCCGAGAACAGGGAACCGGGGAGCTGTTTTTT. Its translation: CASSREQGTGELFF.

This clone has only one observation. J is TRBJ2-5 and V is TRBV5-8, with D possibly TRBD1 on 5 matching bases. V was shortened by 4 bases and J by 5 bases, with 15 bases between the two germline ends. CDR3 length: 14 residues. Per the germline V gene, CDR1 is SGHTS and CDR2 is YDEGEE. The chain's CDR3 is CASSPGQSVETQYF. The DNA of the CDR3 is TGTGCCAGCAGCCCAGGACAATCTGTGGAGACCCAGTACTTC.

This clone appeared a few times. This chain connects TRBV18 to TRBJ2-7, with a possible D match to TRBD2 (5 bases). The germline gives CDR1 KGHSH, CDR2 LQKENI. Trimming took off 2 bases at V and 4 bases at J, with 12 bases between the two ends. CDR3 length equals 14 residues. The DNA for the CDR3 is TGTGCCAGCTCACCAGGCAGCGGCATATACGAGCAGTACTTC. Translated, it gives CASSPGSGIYEQYF.

Points on this clone: One end of the junction is discordant with germline, which a read error may explain. The V call is TRBV7-7, the J call TRBJ2-5, with 8 positions matching TRBD1. This CDR3 is built from 13 residues. Germline V gene data show CDR1 as SSHAT and CDR2 as FNYEAQ (reference sequence). The CDR3 nucleotides read TGTGCTAGCAGCTTTACAGGGGGAGAGACCCAGTACTTC. This encodes CASSFTGGETQYF. The variable domain in full, with the rest retrieved from reference TRBV7-7 and TRBJ2-5, is GAGVSQSPRYKVTKRGQDVTLRCDPISSHATLYWYQQALGQGPEFLTYFNYEAQPDKSGLPSDRFSAERPEGSISTLTIQRTEQRDSAMYRCASSFTGGETQYFGPGTRLLVL.

This clone appeared a single time. J is TRBJ2-7 and V is TRBV10-3; D call uncertain. Germline V lookup: CDR1 ENHRY, CDR2 SYGVKD. There are 18 residues in the CDR3. Trimming stripped 3 bases from V and 0 bases from J, with 21 bases between. The CDR3 loop is CAISDPNARQAHSYEQYF. CDR3 DNA: TGTGCCATCAGTGACCCCAATGCAAGACAAGCCCACTCCTACGAGCAGTACTTC.